Below, 5 T cell receptor beta chains from the same sample are listed, as sequenced in a study of T cell clonality in common variable immunodeficiency. Sequencing was performed with immunoSEQ multiplex PCR; in TCRdb, only in-frame clones are kept and a portion is missing. The repertoire consists of about 42,000 clones, none detected only once. Sequencing was performed on peripheral blood mononuclear cells. The receptors originated from a person aged 18 to 69 in good health.

This clone was detected many times. Read coverage stops 3 residues before the CDR3 terminus; the germline J gene supplies the remainder. The chain recombines TRBV3-1 (or the pseudogene TRBV3-2) with TRBJ2-2, with D unclear. The CDR3 is made up of 16 amino acids. V was cut by 0 bases and J by 2 bases, with 10 bases left in between. CDR1 and CDR2 (germline): LGHDT, YNNKEL (reference sequence). The CDR3 region is CASSQERLTNTGELFF. The covered CDR3 bases are TGTGCCAGCAGCCAAGAACGCCTCACTAACACCGGGGAG.

This clone was found many times. The read finishes 3 residues shy of the CDR3 end, and the germline J gene is used to complete it. The chain employs TRBV20-1 and TRBJ2-1; 9 nucleotides align to TRBD2. Trimming took 3 bases from V and 0 from J; bases not matched to a gene: 3. The CDR3 totals 15 residues. The germline V gene has CDR1 DFQATT and CDR2 SNEGSKA (reference sequence). The sequenced part of the CDR3 DNA is TGCAGTGCTAGCGTTAGCGGGAGCTCCTACAATGAG. It encodes CSASVSGSSYNE. The CDR3 in full is CSASVSGSSYNEQFF.

This clone has at least ten counts. A much more abundant neighbour one base away suggests this may be a read error. The read falls 3 residues short of the CDR3 end, and the missing part is taken from the germline J gene. V gene TRBV20-1 combines with J gene TRBJ2-2, with 7 positions matching TRBD2. The CDR3 covers 16 residues. From germline, CDR1 is DFQATT and CDR2 SNEGSKA (reference sequence). This CDR3 is CSARDPAGDGANVLFF. The sequenced part of the CDR3 DNA is TGCAGTGCTAGAGATCCGGCGGGGGACGGGGCCAACGTG.

This clone was observed many times. One end of the junction fails to match germline, which may point to a read error. The read ends 3 residues shy of where the CDR3 ends; the end is completed using the germline J gene. This chain links TRBV7-7 with TRBJ2-3; 13 nucleotides align to TRBD2. The CDR3 spans 16 residues. Germline V gene lookup returns CDR1 SSHAT and CDR2 FNYEAQ (reference sequence). This CDR3 is CASSPGLAGMRDTQYF. Incomplete CDR3 DNA: TGTGCTAGCAGCCCGGGACTAGCGGGAATGAGAGATACG.

This clone appeared many times. The read is 3 residues too short to cover the CDR3 end, so that end is filled in from the germline J gene. V is TRBV20-1 and J is TRBJ1-1; 9 nucleotides match TRBD1. CDR1 DFQATT and CDR2 SNEGSKA come from the germline V gene (reference sequence). Trimming cost V 4 bases and J 4 bases; bases outside gene matches: 16. The CDR3 is 17 residues long. CDR3 sequence: CSATLPGQGLMGTEAFF. CDR3 DNA, as far as it was read: TGCAGTGCTACTTTACCGGGACAGGGCCTTATGGGCACTGAA.